The text below deals with one TCR beta chain. Unmatched junction bases numbered 17, after V lost 6 bases and J lost 3 bases. Germline-derived CDR1 and CDR2 are SNHLY and FYNNEI. This CDR3 spans 18 amino acids. This sample stems from a study of T cell responses to AZD1222 COVID-19 vaccine. Profiling relied on immunoSEQ multiplex PCR, and the TCRdb table lists in-frame clones only, not all of them. The repertoire holds 95,000 to 150,000 clones, with roughly 91% as singletons. The chain has TRBV2 and TRBJ2-5; 9 nucleotides line up with TRBD2. This sequence was found in an adult who received the AZD1222 COVID-19 vaccine. The sequencing used peripheral blood, collected 28 days after the second AZD1222 dose. The CDR3 loop reads CASRGGTSFSILKETQYF. DNA for the CDR3: TGTGCCAGCAGAGGAGGGACTAGCTTTAGTATTTTAAAAGAGACCCAGTACTTC. The full variable domain, completed using reference TRBV2 and TRBJ2-5, is EPEVTQTPSHQVTQMGQEVILRCVPISNHLYFYWYRQILGQKVEFLVSFYNNEISEKSEIFDDQFSVERPDGSNFTLKIRSTKLEDSAMYFCASRGGTSFSILKETQYFGPGTRLLVL.